The clone carrying this TCR beta chain showed up many times. The data belong to a study of human T cells and chemical hapten exposure. The authors' processing: Ranging from about 23,224 to 750,000, TCR counts per sample had a median value of approximately 95,000. MiXCR, run by TCRdb on the RACE reads, gives a single entry per CDR3 protein. These V and J calls are TCRdb output, not the study's own analysis. The sample has approximately 370,000 distinct CDR3 sequences; approximately 5.8% are singletons. Germline-derived CDR1 and CDR2 are LGHDT and YNNKEL (reference sequence). V lost 5 bases, J lost 5 bases, and 7 bases lay in between. This CDR3 has 12 amino acids. Indicated time point: pre-sensitization, week 0. The treatment here: therapeutic diphenylcyclopropenone sensitization with weekly scalp DPC.

The specimen comprised whole blood, sampled in connection with sensitization to the hapten diphenylcyclopropenone (DPC). The TCR sequence derives from a young woman with alopecia areata. Some clones in this sample may be carry-over from other donors' samples. The rearrangement links TRBV3-1 to TRBJ1-5, with no clear D. The CDR3 protein is CASSEGDQPQHF. As DNA, the CDR3 is TGTGCCAGCAGCGAAGGAGATCAGCCCCAGCATTTT.